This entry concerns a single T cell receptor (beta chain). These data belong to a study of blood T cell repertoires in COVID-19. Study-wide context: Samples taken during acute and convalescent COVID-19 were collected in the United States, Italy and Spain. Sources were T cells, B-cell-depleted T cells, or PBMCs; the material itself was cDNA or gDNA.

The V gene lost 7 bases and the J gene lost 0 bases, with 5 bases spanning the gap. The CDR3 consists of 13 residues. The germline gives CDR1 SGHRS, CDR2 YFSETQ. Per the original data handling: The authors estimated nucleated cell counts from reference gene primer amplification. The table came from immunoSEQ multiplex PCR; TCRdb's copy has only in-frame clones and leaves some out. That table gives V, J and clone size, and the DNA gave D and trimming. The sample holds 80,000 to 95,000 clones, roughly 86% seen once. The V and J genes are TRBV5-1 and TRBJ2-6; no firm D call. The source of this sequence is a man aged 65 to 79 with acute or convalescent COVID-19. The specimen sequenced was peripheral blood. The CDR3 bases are TGCGCCAGCCCAGGCTCTGGGGCCAACGTCCTGACTTTC. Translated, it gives CASPGSGANVLTF.